This TCR beta chain comes out of a study of early T cells in non-severe SARS-CoV-2 infection. TCRdb re-derived calls from the 5' RACE reads in MiXCR, one entry per CDR3 protein. The sample yields tens of thousands of distinct CDR3 sequences, roughly 5.7% seen once. The V and J ends lost 5 bases and 2 bases respectively, with 11 bases between them. Germline V gene sequence: CDR1 SGHAT, CDR2 FQNNGV. This CDR3 has 14 amino acids. This TCR was sampled from an adult who was a healthcare worker with PCR-confirmed SARS-CoV-2 infection or an uninfected control (not recorded which). The sample here was whole blood, taken at baseline. The chain is built from TRBV11-2 and TRBJ2-3, with D possibly being TRBD2 (6 bases). Here the CDR3 DNA reads TGTGCCAGCAGCCGGGACTCATTCACAGATACGCAGTATTTT. It specifies CASSRDSFTDTQYF.